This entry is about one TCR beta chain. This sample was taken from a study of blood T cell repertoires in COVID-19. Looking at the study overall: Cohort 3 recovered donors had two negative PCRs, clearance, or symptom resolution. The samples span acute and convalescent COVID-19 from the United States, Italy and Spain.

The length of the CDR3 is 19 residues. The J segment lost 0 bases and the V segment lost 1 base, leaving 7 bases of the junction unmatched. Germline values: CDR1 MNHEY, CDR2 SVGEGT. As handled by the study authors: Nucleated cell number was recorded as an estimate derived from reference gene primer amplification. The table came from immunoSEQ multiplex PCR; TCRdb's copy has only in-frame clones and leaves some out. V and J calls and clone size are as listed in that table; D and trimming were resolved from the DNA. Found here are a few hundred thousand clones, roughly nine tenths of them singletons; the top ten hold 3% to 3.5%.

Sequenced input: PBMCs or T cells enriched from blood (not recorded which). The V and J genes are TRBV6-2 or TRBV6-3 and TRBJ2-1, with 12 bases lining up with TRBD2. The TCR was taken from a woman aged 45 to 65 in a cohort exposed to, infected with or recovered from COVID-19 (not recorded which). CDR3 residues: CASSYLGLAGLSSYNEQFF. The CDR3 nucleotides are TGTGCCAGCAGTTACTTGGGACTAGCGGGTCTGAGCTCCTACAATGAGCAGTTCTTC.